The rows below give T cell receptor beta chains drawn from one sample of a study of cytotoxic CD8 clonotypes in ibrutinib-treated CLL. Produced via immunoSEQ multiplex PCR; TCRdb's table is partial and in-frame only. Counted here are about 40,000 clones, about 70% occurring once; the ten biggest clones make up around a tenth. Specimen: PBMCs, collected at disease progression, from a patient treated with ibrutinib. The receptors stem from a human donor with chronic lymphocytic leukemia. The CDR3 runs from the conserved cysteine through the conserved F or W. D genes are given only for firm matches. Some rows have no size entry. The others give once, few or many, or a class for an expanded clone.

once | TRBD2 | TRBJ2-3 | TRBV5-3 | TGTGCCAGAAGCCGTCTCCTGCCCCCGCGGGGGACAGATACGCAGTATTTT | CARSRLLPPRGTDTQYF
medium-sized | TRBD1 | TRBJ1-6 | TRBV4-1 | TGCGCCAGCAGCCCGGGGACAGTGAATAATTCACCCCTCCACTTT | CASSPGTVNNSPLHF
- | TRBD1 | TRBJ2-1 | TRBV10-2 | TGCGCCAGCAGTGAGTCGGGGGGACAGGGCAATGAGCAGTTCTTC | CASSESGGQGNEQFF
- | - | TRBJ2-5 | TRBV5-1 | TGCGCCAGCAGCTTGGGTACAGAAGAGACCCAGTACTTC | CASSLGTEETQYF
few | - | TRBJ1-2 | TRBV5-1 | TGCGCCAGCAGCCCACCACAGGCGAACTATGGCTACACCTTC | CASSPPQANYGYTF
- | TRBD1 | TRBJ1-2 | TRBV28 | TGTGCCAGCAGTTTATACGCAGGGGGTAACTATGGCTACACCTTC | CASSLYAGGNYGYTF
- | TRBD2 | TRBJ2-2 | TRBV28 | TGTGCCAGCTCCGTGGGCGGGGGATCGAGGGAGCTGTTTTTT | CASSVGGGSRELFF
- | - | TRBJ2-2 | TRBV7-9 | TGTGCCAGCAGCCCTACGGGCGGAGGGCCCGTGAAGACCGGGGAGCTGTTTTTT | CASSPTGGGPVKTGELFF
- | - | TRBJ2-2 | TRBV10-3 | TGTGCCATTTCTAGCGCGAACACCGGGGAGCTGTTTTTT | CAISSANTGELFF
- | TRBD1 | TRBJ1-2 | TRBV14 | TGTGCCAGCAGCATACAGGGGTGGCCATATGACGGCTACACCTTC | CASSIQGWPYDGYTF
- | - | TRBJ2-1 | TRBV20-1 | TGCAGTGCTAGAGACCTCAATGAGCAGTTCTTC | CSARDLNEQFF
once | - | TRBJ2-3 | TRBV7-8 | TGTGCCAGCAGCACAGTGGGGGGAGTCACAGATACGCAGTATTTT | CASSTVGGVTDTQYF
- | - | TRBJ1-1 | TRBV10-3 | TGTGCCATCAGTCAGGGCAGGTCGGCGAACACTGAAGCTTTCTTT | CAISQGRSANTEAFF
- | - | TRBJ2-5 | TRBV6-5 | TGTGCCAGCAGTTACGGTGCCGGGAGCGAGACCCAGTACTTC | CASSYGAGSETQYF
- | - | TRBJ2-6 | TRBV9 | TGTGCCAGCAGCGTAGCTGGAGGGGCTGGGGCCAACGTCCTGACTTTC | CASSVAGGAGANVLTF
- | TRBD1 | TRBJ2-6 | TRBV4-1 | TGCGCCAGCAGCCAAGTGACAGGGTTTTCGCCTGGGGCCAACGTCCTGACTTTC | CASSQVTGFSPGANVLTF
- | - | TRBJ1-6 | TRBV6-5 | TGTGCCAGCAGTTCTGCGTCCGGGGGGCTTAATTCACCCCTCCACTTT | CASSSASGGLNSPLHF
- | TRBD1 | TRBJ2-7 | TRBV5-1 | TGCGCCAGCAGTCCGGGACAGACCTACGAGCAGTACTTC | CASSPGQTYEQYF
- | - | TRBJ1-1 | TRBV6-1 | TGTGCCAGCAGTGAGGGTTATAAAGCTTTCTTT | CASSEGYKAFF
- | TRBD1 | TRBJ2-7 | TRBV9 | TGTGCCAGCAGCGCGACAGGGATAGGATACGAGCAGTACTTC | CASSATGIGYEQYF
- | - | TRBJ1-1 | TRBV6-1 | TGTGCCAGCATACCCGGGTGGGACGGCGGTGAAGCTTTCTTT | CASIPGWDGGEAFF
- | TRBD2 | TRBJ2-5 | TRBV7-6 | TGTGCCAGCACCCTAGGGGGCGGGGGGGCCCGAGAGACCCAGTACTTC | CASTLGGGGARETQYF
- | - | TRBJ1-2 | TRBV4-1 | TGCGCCAGCAGCCAAGTTGTATCCAGGGGAGACGGCTACACCTTC | CASSQVVSRGDGYTF
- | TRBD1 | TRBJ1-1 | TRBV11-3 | TGTGCCAGCAGCTACGCGACAGGGGGCAAAGCTGAAGCTTTCTTT | CASSYATGGKAEAFF
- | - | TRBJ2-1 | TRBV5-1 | TGCGCCAGCAGCTTGGATGGGTACAATGAGCAGTTCTTC | CASSLDGYNEQFF
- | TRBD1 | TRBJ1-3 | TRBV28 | TGTGCCAGCAGTTCCGGACAGGTGCCGTACTCTGGAAACACCATATATTTT | CASSSGQVPYSGNTIYF
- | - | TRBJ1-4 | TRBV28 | TGTGCCAGCAGTTTATATGGGGAAAAACTGTTTTTT | CASSLYGEKLFF
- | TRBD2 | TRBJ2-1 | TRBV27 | TGTGCCAGCAGTCCCACTAGCGCCGAATCCTACAATGAGCAGTTCTTC | CASSPTSAESYNEQFF
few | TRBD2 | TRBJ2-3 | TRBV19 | TGTGCCAGTAGTATAGATTCCGGAAAAGCGGGATCAGATACGCAGTATTTT | CASSIDSGKAGSDTQYF
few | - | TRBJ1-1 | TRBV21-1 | TGTGCCACCAAGGTGGGGTTAACTGAAGCTTTCTTT | CATKVGLTEAFF
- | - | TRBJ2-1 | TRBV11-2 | TGTGCCAGCAGCTACACCGGGGCCAACAATGAGCAGTTCTTC | CASSYTGANNEQFF
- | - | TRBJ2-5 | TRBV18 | TGTGCCAGCTCACCAGGAGACATAGAGACCCAGTACTTC | CASSPGDIETQYF
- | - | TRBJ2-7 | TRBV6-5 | TGTGCCAGCAGTTACTTCGGTGGGGGGGCTATATACGAGCAGTACTTC | CASSYFGGGAIYEQYF
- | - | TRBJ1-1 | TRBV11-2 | TGTGCCAGCAGCTTAGGGTTGAACACTGAAGCTTTCTTT | CASSLGLNTEAFF
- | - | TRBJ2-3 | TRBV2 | TGTGCCAGCAGTCTAGTTACCACCGATAGCACAGATACGCAGTATTTT | CASSLVTTDSTDTQYF
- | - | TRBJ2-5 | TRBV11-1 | TGTGCCAGCAGCTTAGACCCCGCCCAAGAGACCCAGTACTTC | CASSLDPAQETQYF
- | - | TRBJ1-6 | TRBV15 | TGTGCCACCAGCAGAGACAGCGAGAATTCACCCCTCCACTTT | CATSRDSENSPLHF
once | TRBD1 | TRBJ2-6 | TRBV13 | TGTGCCAGCAGCTTGCGGACAGGGAGTACTTATGGGGCCAACGTCCTGACTTTC | CASSLRTGSTYGANVLTF
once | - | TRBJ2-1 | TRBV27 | TGTGCCAGCAGTTTAATCGGGGGTGAGCAGTTCTTC | CASSLIGGEQFF
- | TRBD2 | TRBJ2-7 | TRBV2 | TGTGCCAGCAGTAGACTAGCGGGATACGAGCAGTACTTC | CASSRLAGYEQYF
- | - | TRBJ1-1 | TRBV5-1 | TGCGCCAGCAGCAAGGGCGCGGACACTGAAGCTTTCTTT | CASSKGADTEAFF
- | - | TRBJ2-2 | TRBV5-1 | TGCGCCAGCAGCTTGGACGGGCCATCCGGGGAGCTGTTTTTT | CASSLDGPSGELFF